This is a list of T cell receptor beta chains from one sample in a study of PD-1 blockade in mismatch repair-deficient tumors. Produced via immunoSEQ multiplex PCR; TCRdb's table is partial and in-frame only. Of some 49,000 clones listed, approximately 80% are singletons. Sequenced material: PBMCs, taken before pembrolizumab treatment. These receptors were collected from an adult with mismatch repair-deficient cancer. CDR3s include the opening cysteine and the closing phenylalanine or tryptophan. D genes are given only for firm matches. The size of a clone is reported for some rows only, either as once, few or many, or as a class for expanded clones.

>TRBJ1-2|NA|NA|TRBV4-1
CASSQAEGENYGYTF
TGCGCCAGCAGCCAAGCAGAGGGGGAAAACTATGGCTACACCTTC
>TRBJ2-3|TRBD1|NA|TRBV27
CASSEGDRTSTDTQYF
TGTGCCAGCAGTGAGGGGGACAGAACTAGCACAGATACGCAGTATTTT
>TRBJ2-1|TRBD2|NA|TRBV19
CASSIITPLAEFYNEQFF
TGTGCCAGTAGTATTATTACCCCTCTAGCGGAGTTTTACAATGAGCAGTTCTTC
>TRBJ2-1|NA|NA|TRBV9
CASSADNEQFF
TGTGCCAGCAGCGCCGACAATGAGCAGTTCTTC
>TRBJ2-1|NA|once|TRBV2
CASSVAASYNEQFF
TGTGCCAGCAGTGTAGCGGCCTCCTACAATGAGCAGTTCTTC
>TRBJ2-3|TRBD2|NA|TRBV7-6
CASSLAQGLAGVSDTQYF
TGTGCCAGCAGCTTAGCACAGGGACTAGCGGGAGTGTCAGATACGCAGTATTTT
>TRBJ2-2|NA|few|TRBV12-5
CASGLVAGELFF
TGTGCTAGTGGTTTGGTAGCCGGGGAGCTGTTTTTT
>TRBJ2-7|NA|NA|TRBV11-3
CASSPDTGYYEQYF
TGTGCCAGCAGCCCGGATACAGGGTACTACGAGCAGTACTTC
>TRBJ2-5|NA|few|TRBV7-3
CASSYRRTEETQYF
TGTGCCAGCAGCTACCGAAGGACCGAAGAGACCCAGTACTTC
>TRBJ2-5|NA|NA|TRBV14
CASSPSWGGGETQYF
TGTGCCAGCAGCCCATCTTGGGGAGGGGGCGAGACCCAGTACTTC
>TRBJ1-2|NA|few|TRBV11-3
CASSSEGRAANYGYTF
TGTGCCAGCAGTTCAGAGGGTCGGGCAGCTAACTATGGCTACACCTTC
>TRBJ1-2|NA|NA|TRBV5-6
CASSPAQANYGYTF
TGTGCCAGCAGCCCCGCTCAGGCCAACTATGGCTACACCTTC
>TRBJ2-7|NA|NA|TRBV5-1
CASSFGTFDYEQYF
TGCGCCAGCAGCTTCGGGACATTTGACTACGAGCAGTACTTC
>TRBJ2-7|NA|few|TRBV6-5
CASSSGTSGYEQYF
TGTGCCAGCAGTTCTGGAACATCAGGCTACGAGCAGTACTTC
>TRBJ1-3|NA|NA|TRBV5-8
CASSLGTGRISGNTIYF
TGTGCCAGCAGCTTGGGTACAGGGAGAATCTCTGGAAACACCATATATTTT
>TRBJ1-1|NA|NA|TRBV30
CAWSVTDNTEAFF
TGTGCCTGGAGTGTAACAGACAACACTGAAGCTTTCTTT
>TRBJ2-7|TRBD2|few|TRBV19
CASSSGLAGSYEQYF
TGTGCCAGTAGTTCAGGACTAGCGGGTTCCTACGAGCAGTACTTC
>TRBJ2-3|NA|NA|TRBV18
CASSTDGQSTDTQYF
TGTGCCAGCTCAACCGACGGACAGAGCACAGATACGCAGTATTTT
>TRBJ2-7|NA|few|TRBV6-5
CASSYSSDLSRNEQYF
TGTGCCAGCAGTTACTCTTCGGATCTGAGCAGGAACGAGCAGTACTTC
>TRBJ2-7|TRBD2|NA|TRBV6-1
CASRSSGTYEQYF
TGTGCCAGCAGGTCTAGCGGGACCTACGAGCAGTACTTC
>TRBJ1-3|NA|NA|TRBV6-5
CASSYTGDSGNTIYF
TGTGCCAGCAGTTATACAGGAGACTCTGGAAACACCATATATTTT
>TRBJ1-5|NA|once|TRBV27
CASQERAHLSNQPQHF
TGTGCCAGCCAAGAGCGGGCCCACCTTAGCAATCAGCCCCAGCATTTT
>TRBJ2-1|NA|NA|TRBV19
CASSILRYNEQFF
TGTGCCAGTAGTATACTCAGATACAATGAGCAGTTCTTC
>TRBJ2-2|TRBD2|NA|TRBV7-9
CASSFGLAGVRGTGELFF
TGTGCCAGCAGCTTCGGACTAGCGGGAGTTCGTGGCACCGGGGAGCTGTTTTTT
>TRBJ2-1|TRBD1|NA|TRBV27
CASTLRQGSYNEQFF
TGTGCCAGCACCCTAAGACAGGGCTCCTACAATGAGCAGTTCTTC
>TRBJ1-1|NA|NA|TRBV6-1
CASSEGPSSLEAFF
TGTGCCAGCAGTGAGGGACCTTCGTCCCTTGAAGCTTTCTTT
>TRBJ1-4|NA|NA|TRBV6-5
CASSLTRGNEKLFF
TGTGCCAGCAGCCTGACCCGGGGGAATGAAAAACTGTTTTTT
>TRBJ2-7|TRBD1|NA|TRBV5-1
CASSLPGQGKNEQYF
TGCGCCAGCAGCTTGCCGGGACAGGGGAAAAACGAGCAGTACTTC
>TRBJ2-7|NA|NA|TRBV13
CASSSSRVEQYF
TGTGCCAGCAGCTCCTCCCGGGTCGAGCAGTACTTC
>TRBJ1-5|NA|NA|TRBV19
CASSPPTVQPQHF
TGTGCCAGTAGTCCCCCGACGGTACAGCCCCAGCATTTT
>TRBJ2-2|NA|NA|TRBV7-7
CASSLGHTTGELFF
TGTGCTAGCAGCTTAGGGCATACTACCGGGGAGCTGTTTTTT
>TRBJ2-7|TRBD2|NA|TRBV9
CASSAGLATYEQYF
TGTGCCAGCAGCGCAGGACTAGCGACCTACGAGCAGTACTTC
>TRBJ1-4|NA|NA|TRBV19
CASSADPARGKLFF
TGTGCCAGTAGCGCCGACCCCGCAAGGGGAAAACTGTTTTTT